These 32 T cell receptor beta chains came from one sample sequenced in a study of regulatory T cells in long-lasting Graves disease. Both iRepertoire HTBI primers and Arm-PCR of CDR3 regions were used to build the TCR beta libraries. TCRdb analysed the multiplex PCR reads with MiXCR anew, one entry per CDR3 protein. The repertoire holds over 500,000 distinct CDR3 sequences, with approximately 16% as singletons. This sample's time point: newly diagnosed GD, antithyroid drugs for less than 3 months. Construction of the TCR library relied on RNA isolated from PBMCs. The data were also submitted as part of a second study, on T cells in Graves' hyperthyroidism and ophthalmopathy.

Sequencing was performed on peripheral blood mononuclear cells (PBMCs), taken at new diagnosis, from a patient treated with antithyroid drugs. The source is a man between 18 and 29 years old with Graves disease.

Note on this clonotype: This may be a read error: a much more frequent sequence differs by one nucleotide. The CDR3 bases are TGTGCCAGCAGTTTAGAGGCAGCCAGAGATACGCAGTATTTT. It codes for CASSLEAARDTQYF. This chain joins TRBV27 and TRBJ2-3; the D is unclear. With 2 bases removed from V and 5 bases from J, the gap between germline ends came to 11 bases. Germline assignment: CDR1 MNHEY and CDR2 SMNVEV (reference sequence). There are 14 residues in the CDR3.

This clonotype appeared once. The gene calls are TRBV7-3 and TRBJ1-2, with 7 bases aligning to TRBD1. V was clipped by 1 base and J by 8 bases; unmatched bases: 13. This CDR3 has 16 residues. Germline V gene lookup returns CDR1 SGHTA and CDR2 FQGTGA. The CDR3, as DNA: TGTGCCAGCAGCTTAATGGGGGGGGACAGCTCCAGGGGCTACACCTTC. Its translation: CASSLMGGDSSRGYTF.

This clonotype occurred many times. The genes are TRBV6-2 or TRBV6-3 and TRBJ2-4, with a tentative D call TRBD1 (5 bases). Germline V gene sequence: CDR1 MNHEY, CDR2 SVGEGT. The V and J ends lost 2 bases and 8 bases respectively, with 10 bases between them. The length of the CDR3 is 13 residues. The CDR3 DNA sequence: TGTGCCAGCAGTTACCAGGGAAGGGACATTCAGTACTTC. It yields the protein CASSYQGRDIQYF.

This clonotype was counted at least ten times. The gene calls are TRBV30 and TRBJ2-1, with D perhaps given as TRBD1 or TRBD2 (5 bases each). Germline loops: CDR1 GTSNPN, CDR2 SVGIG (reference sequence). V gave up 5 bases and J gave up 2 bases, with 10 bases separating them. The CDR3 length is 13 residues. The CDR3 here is CAWGGLPYNEQFF. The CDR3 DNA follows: TGTGCCTGGGGGGGTCTACCCTACAATGAGCAGTTCTTC. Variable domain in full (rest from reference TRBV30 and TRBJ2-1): SQTIHQWPATLVQPVGSPLSLECTVEGTSNPNLYWYRQAAGRGLQLLFYSVGIGQISSEVPQNLSASRPQDRQFILSSKKLLLSDSGFYLCAWGGLPYNEQFFGPGTRLTVL.

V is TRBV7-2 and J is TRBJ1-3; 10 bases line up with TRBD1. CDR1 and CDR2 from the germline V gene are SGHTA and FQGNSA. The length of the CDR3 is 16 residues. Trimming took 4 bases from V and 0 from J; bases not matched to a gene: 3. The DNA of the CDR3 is TGTGCCAGCAGCTCGACAGGGGGCGTCTCTGGAAACACCATATATTTT. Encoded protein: CASSSTGGVSGNTIYF.

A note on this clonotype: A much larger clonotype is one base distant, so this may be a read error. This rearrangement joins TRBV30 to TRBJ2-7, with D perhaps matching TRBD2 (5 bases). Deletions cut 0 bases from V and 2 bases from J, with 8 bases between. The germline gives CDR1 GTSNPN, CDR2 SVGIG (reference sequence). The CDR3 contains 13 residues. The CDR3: CAWSVGNTYEQYF. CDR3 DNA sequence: TGTGCCTGGAGTGTCGGGAATACCTACGAGCAGTACTTC.

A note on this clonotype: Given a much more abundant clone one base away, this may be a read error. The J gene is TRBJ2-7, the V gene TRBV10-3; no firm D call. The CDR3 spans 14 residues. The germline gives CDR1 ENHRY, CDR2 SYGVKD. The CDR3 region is CAISDGENSCEQYF. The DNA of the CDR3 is TGTGCCATCAGTGATGGGGAAAACTCCTGCGAGCAGTACTTC.

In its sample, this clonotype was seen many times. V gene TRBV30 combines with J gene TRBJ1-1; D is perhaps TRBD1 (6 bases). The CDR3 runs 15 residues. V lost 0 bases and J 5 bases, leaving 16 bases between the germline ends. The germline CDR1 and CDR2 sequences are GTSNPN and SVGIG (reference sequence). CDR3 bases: TGTGCCTGGAGTGTACTGGGGGGGGCGACAACTGAAGCTTTCTTT. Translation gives CAWSVLGGATTEAFF.

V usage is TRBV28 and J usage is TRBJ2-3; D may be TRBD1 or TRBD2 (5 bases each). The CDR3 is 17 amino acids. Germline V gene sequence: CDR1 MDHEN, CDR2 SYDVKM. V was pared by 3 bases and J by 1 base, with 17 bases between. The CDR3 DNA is TGTGCCAGCAGTTTCGGGGCAGACGAATGGGGCACAGATACGCAGTATTTT. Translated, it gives CASSFGADEWGTDTQYF.

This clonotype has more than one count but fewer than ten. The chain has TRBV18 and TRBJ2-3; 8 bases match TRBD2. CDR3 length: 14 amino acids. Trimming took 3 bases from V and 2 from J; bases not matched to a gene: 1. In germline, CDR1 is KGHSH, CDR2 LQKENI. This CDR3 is CASSPTSDTDTQYF. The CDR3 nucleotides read TGTGCCAGCTCACCGACTAGCGACACAGATACGCAGTATTTT.

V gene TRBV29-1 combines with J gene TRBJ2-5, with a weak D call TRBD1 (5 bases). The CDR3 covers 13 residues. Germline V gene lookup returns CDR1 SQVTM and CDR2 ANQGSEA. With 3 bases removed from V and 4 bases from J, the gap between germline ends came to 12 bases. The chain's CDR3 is CSVEGLGSETQYF. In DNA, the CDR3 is TGCAGCGTTGAGGGGCTCGGGTCAGAGACCCAGTACTTC.

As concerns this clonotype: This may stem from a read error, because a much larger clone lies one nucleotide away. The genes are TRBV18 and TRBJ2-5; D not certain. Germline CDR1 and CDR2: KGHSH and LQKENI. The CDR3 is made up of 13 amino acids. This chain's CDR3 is CASLPLSQETQYF. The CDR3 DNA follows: TGTGCCAGCTTACCACTTTCCCAAGAGACCCAGTACTTC.

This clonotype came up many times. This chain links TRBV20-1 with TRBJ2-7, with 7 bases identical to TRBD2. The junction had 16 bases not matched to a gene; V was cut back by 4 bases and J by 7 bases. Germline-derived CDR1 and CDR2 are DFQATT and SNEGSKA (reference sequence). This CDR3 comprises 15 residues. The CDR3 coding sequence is TGCAGTGCTACCCGACTAGCCCCGTCCCCTCTGGAGCAGTACTTC. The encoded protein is CSATRLAPSPLEQYF.

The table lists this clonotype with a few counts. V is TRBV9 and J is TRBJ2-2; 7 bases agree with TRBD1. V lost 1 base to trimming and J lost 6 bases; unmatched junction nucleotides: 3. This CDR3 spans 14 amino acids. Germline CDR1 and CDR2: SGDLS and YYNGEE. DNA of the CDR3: TGTGCCAGCAGCGTATCTACAGGGGCCGGGGAGCTGTTTTTT. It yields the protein CASSVSTGAGELFF.

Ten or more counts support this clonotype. The CDR3 region has the DNA TGTGCCAGCAGCAAGACAGGGGGCTACGAGCAGTACTTC. Translating gives CASSKTGGYEQYF. V is TRBV12-3 or TRBV12-4 and J is TRBJ2-7; 9 nucleotides line up with TRBD1. With 6 bases clipped from V and 3 bases from J, the junction kept 3 bases outside the gene matches. The CDR3 covers 13 residues.

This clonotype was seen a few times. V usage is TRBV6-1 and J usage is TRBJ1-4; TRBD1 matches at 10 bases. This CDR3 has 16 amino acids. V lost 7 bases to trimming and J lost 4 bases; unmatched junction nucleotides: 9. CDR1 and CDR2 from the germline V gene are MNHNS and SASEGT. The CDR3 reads CASTNLGQGINEKLFF. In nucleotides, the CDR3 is TGTGCCAGCACCAACCTGGGACAGGGGATTAATGAAAAACTGTTTTTT.

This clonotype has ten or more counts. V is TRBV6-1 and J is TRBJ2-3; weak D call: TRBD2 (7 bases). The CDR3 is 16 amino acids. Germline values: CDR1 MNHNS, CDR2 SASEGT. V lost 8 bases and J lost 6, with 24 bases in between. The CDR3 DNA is TGTGCCAGCCGTACTGTCCGGGGGGCAGGGTGGGATACGCAGTATTTT. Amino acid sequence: CASRTVRGAGWDTQYF.

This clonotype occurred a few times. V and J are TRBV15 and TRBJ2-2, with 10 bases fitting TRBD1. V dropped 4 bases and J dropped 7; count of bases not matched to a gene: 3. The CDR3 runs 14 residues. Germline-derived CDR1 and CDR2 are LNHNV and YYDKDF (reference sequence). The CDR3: CATSKDRGHGELFF. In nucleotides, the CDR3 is TGTGCCACCAGCAAAGACAGGGGGCACGGGGAGCTGTTTTTT.

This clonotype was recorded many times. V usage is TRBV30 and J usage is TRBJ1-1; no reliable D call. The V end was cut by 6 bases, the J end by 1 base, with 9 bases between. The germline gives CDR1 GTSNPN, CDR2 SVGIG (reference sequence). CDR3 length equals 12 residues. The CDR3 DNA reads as TGTGCCTGTTCACGGGCGAACACTGAAGCTTTCTTT. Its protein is CACSRANTEAFF.

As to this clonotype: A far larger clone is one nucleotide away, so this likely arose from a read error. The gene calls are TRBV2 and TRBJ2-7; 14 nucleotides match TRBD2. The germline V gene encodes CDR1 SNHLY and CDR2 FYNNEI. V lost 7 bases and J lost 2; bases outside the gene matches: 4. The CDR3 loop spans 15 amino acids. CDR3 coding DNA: TGTGCCAGCACCCCGGGACTAGCGGGGGCCTACGAGCAGTACTTC. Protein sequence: CASTPGLAGAYEQYF. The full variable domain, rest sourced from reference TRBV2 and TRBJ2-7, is EPEVTQTPSHQVTQMGQEVILRCVPISNHLYFYWYRQILGQKVEFLVSFYNNEISEKSEIFDDQFSVERPDGSNFTLKIRSTKLEDSAMYFCASTPGLAGAYEQYFGPGTRLTVT.

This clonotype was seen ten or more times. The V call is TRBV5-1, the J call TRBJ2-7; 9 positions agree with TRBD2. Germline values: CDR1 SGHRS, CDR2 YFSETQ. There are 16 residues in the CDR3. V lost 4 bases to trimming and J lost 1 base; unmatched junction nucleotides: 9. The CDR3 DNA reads TGCGCCAGCAGCCCAAGAGGGGGACTAGCTTCCTACGAGCAGTACTTC. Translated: CASSPRGGLASYEQYF.

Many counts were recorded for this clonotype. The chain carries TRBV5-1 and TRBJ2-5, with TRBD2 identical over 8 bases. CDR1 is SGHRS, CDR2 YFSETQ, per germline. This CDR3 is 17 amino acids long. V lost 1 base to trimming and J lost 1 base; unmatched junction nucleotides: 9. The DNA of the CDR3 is TGCGCCAGCAGCTTGCTCCCGGGACTAGTCGCCCAAGAGACCCAGTACTTC. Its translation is CASSLLPGLVAQETQYF.

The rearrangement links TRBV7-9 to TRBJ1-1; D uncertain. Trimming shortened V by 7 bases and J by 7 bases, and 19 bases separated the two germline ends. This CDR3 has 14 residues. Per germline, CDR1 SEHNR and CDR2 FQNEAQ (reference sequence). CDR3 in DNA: TGTGCCAGCAACGATTCCCTATCTGCCAGTGAAGCTTTCTTT. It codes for CASNDSLSASEAFF.

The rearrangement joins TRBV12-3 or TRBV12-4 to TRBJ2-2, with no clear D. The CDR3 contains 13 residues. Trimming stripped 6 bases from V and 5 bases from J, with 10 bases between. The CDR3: CASRELGTGELFF. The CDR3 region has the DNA TGTGCCAGCAGGGAGCTAGGGACCGGGGAGCTGTTTTTT.

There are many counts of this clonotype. This CDR3 is CASSYDLGLAGVGTDTQYF. The DNA of the CDR3 is TGTGCCAGCAGTTACGACCTGGGACTAGCGGGAGTCGGCACAGATACGCAGTATTTT. The chain links TRBV6-5 to TRBJ2-3; 14 bases are shared with TRBD2. V shed 2 bases, J shed 1 base, and the junction held 8 bases outside the gene matches. CDR1 is MNHEY, CDR2 SVGAGI, per germline. This CDR3 region has 19 residues.

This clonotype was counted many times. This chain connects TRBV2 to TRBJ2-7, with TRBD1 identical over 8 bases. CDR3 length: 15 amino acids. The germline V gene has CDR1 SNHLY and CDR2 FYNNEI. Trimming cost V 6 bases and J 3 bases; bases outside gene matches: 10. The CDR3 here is CASRGGDRPHYEQYF. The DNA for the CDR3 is TGTGCCAGCAGGGGCGGGGACAGGCCACACTACGAGCAGTACTTC.

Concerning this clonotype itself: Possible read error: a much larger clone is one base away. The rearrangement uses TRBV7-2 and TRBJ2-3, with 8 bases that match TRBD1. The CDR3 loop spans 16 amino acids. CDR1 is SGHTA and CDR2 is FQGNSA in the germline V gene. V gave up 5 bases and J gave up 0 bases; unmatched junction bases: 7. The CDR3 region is CASSAGTGTSTDTQYF. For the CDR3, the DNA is TGTGCCAGCAGCGCCGGGACAGGCACGAGCACAGATACGCAGTATTTT.

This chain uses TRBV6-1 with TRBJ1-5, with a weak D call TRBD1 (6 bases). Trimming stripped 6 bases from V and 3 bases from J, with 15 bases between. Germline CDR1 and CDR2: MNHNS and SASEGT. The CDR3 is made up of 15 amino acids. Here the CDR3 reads CASSPPGALNQPQHF. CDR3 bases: TGTGCCAGCAGCCCCCCGGGGGCTCTCAATCAGCCCCAGCATTTT.

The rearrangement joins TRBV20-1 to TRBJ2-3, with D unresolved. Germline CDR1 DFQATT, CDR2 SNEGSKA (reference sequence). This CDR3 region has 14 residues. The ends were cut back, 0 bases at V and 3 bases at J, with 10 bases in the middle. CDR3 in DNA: TGCAGTGCTAGAGATAATTTTGGGACAGATACGCAGTATTTT. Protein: CSARDNFGTDTQYF.

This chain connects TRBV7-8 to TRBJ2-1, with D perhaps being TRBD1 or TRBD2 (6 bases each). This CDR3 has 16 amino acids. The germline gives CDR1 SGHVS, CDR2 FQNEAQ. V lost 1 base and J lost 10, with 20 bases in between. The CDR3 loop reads CASSLGGGNRVREQFF. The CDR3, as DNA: TGTGCCAGCAGCTTAGGTGGAGGGAACAGGGTACGAGAGCAGTTCTTC. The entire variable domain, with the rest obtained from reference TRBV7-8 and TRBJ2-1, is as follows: GAGVSQSPRYKVAKRGQDVALRCDPISGHVSLFWYQQALGQGPEFLTYFQNEAQLDKSGLPSDRFFAERPEGSVSTLKIQRTQQEDSAVYLCASSLGGGNRVREQFFGPGTRLTVL.

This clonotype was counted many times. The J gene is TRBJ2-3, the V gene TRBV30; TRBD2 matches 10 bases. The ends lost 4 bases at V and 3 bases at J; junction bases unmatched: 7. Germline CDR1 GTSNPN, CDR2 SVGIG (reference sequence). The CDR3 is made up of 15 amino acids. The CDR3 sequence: CAWKPGLASTDTQYF. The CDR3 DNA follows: TGTGCCTGGAAACCGGGACTAGCGTCTACAGATACGCAGTATTTT.

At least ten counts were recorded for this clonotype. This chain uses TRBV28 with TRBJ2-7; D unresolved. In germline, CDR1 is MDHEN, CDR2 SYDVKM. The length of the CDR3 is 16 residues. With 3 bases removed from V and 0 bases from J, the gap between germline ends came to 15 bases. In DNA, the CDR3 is TGTGCCAGCAGTTTCGGGCCCTATCCGAGCTCCTACGAGCAGTACTTC. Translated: CASSFGPYPSSYEQYF.